A single sample gave rise to the 6 T cell receptor beta chains below, sequenced in a study of blood T cell repertoires in COVID-19. Produced via immunoSEQ multiplex PCR; TCRdb's table is partial and in-frame only. This table holds around 150,000 clones, around 84% found once. Input material: peripheral blood. These receptors were taken from a woman aged 60 to 75 with COVID-19, enrolled during active disease.

The V gene is TRBV6-5, the J gene TRBJ1-1; no clear D gene. The length of the CDR3 is 14 residues. The V gene lost 2 bases and the J gene lost 3 bases, with 10 bases spanning the gap. The germline CDR1 and CDR2 sequences are MNHEY and SVGAGI. The CDR3 is CASSYREVYTEAFF. In nucleotides, the CDR3 is TGTGCCAGCAGTTACCGTGAGGTGTACACTGAAGCTTTCTTT.

The chain couples TRBV11-2 to TRBJ1-2, with 9 bases that match TRBD1. This CDR3 is 16 amino acids long. Germline loops: CDR1 SGHAT, CDR2 FQNNGV. V gave up 5 bases and J gave up 5 bases; unmatched junction bases: 12. The CDR3 region is CASSLGAGTGSYGYTF. Here the CDR3 DNA reads TGTGCCAGCAGCCTAGGGGCCGGGACAGGGTCTTATGGCTACACCTTC.

This clone appeared a single time. This chain uses TRBV5-1 with TRBJ1-1, with 7 bases matching TRBD1. Germline V CDR1 and CDR2: SGHRS, YFSETQ. J gave up 3 bases and V 4 bases, and 9 bases lay outside the gene matches. The CDR3 extends over 15 amino acids. This chain's CDR3 is CASSPDRVVYTEAFF. For the CDR3, the DNA is TGCGCCAGCAGCCCAGACAGGGTCGTGTACACTGAAGCTTTCTTT.

The chain links TRBV5-8 to TRBJ1-2; possibly TRBD1 for D (6 bases). Germline CDR1 SGHTS, CDR2 YDEGEE. V was pared by 2 bases and J by 6 bases, with 11 bases between. This CDR3 has 13 amino acids. The CDR3 bases are TGTGCCAGCAGCTTCGGGACACTGGATGGCTACACCTTC. It codes for CASSFGTLDGYTF.

The V call is TRBV29-1, the J call TRBJ1-2; 8 nucleotides line up with TRBD1. With 5 bases clipped from V and 0 bases from J, the junction kept 5 bases outside the gene matches. The CDR3 consists of 14 residues. Per germline, CDR1 SQVTM and CDR2 ANQGSEA. The CDR3 bases are TGCAGCGTTAAACGACAGGGGTCTAACTATGGCTACACCTTC. It encodes CSVKRQGSNYGYTF.

This clone was counted only a few times. The genes are TRBV27 and TRBJ2-7; possible D gene TRBD1, 5 bases. Trimming left V 1 base short and J 3 bases short, with 13 bases between. CDR1 and CDR2 from the germline V gene are MNHEY and SMNVEV (reference sequence). The CDR3 totals 15 residues. The chain's CDR3 is CASSLFGRANYEQYF. CDR3 nucleotide sequence: TGTGCCAGCAGTTTATTCGGCAGGGCCAACTACGAGCAGTACTTC.